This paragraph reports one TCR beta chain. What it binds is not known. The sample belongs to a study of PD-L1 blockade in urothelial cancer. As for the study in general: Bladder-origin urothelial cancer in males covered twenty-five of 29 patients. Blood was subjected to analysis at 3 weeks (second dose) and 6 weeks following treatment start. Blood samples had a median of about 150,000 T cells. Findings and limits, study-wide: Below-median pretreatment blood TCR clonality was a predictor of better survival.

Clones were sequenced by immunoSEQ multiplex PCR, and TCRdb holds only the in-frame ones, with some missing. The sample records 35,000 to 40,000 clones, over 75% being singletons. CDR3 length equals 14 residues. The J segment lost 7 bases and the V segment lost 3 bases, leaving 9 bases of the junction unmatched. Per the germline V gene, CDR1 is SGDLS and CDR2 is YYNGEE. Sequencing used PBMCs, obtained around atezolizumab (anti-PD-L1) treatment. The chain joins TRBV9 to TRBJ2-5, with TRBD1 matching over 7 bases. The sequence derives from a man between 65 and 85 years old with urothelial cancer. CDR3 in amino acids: CASSARTGSGTQYF. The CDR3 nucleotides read TGTGCCAGCAGCGCCCGGACAGGTTCAGGGACCCAGTACTTC. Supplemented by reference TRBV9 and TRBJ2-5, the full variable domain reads DSGVTQTPKHLITATGQRVTLRCSPRSGDLSVYWYQQSLDQGLQFLIQYYNGEERAKGNILERFSAQQFPDLHSELNLSSLELGDSALYFCASSARTGSGTQYFGPGTRLLVL.